This T cell receptor beta chain was recorded in a study of OX40 agonist ivuxolimab in advanced cancers. As for the study in general: It was permissible to have had prior anti-PD-1, anti-PD-L1 or anti-CTLA-4 therapy, and around 40% had some.

The germline gives CDR1 SGHAT, CDR2 FQNNGV. Trimming pared 8 bases from V and 6 bases from J, leaving 14 bases between. The CDR3 consists of 12 residues. Study outcomes and limitations: Average numbers of expanded clones were greater in CD8+ T cells than in CD4+.

Concerning this clone itself: Its antigen is not identified.

This table comes from immunoSEQ multiplex PCR, and its TCRdb copy is limited to in-frame clones, with some not included. The table shows 60,000 to 65,000 clones, with around 80% occurring only once. The chain employs TRBV11-2 and TRBJ2-7; possibly TRBD2 for D (6 bases). This TCR derives from an adult with an advanced solid tumor such as melanoma, head and neck, liver or kidney cancer. The input for sequencing was CD4+ or CD8+ T cells sorted from blood, taken in a trial of the OX40 agonist ivuxolimab. The CDR3 protein is CASRDSWGEQYF. For the CDR3, the DNA is TGTGCCAGCCGGGACTCCTGGGGCGAGCAGTACTTC.